This T cell receptor beta chain derives from a study of cytomegalovirus exposure and HLA in healthy donors. Study information: Most donors, 70% to 85% of around 400 genotyped, fell in the Caucasian-associated ancestry cluster.

Germline assignment: CDR1 MNHNS and CDR2 SASEGT. The CDR3 loop spans 14 amino acids. Losses at the gene ends were 6 bases for V and 3 bases for J; bases not matched to a gene: 6. Points from the study as a whole: Investigators reported approximately 170 TCR beta chains as tied to cytomegalovirus. The study carried out a later analysis of TCR beta sequences. It associated roughly 17,000 of them with specific HLA alleles at a false discovery rate of 0.05. A link between a missense DCLRE1C variant and TCR beta V- and J-gene trimming emerged from a later analysis.

Turning to this clone: The antigen remains undetermined.

The PCR used 60 Vbeta and 13 Jbeta primers. Assay: immunoSEQ multiplex PCR; the TCRdb copy retains only in-frame clones and omits some. The sample carries roughly 200,000 clones, roughly four fifths recorded once. Sequencing was carried out using PBMCs. The sequence came from a man aged 25-45 years in good health and CMV-seronegative. The rearrangement joins TRBV6-1 to TRBJ2-7; 9 bases are a match to TRBD1. In DNA form, the CDR3 reads TGTGCCAGCAGGTTACGGGACAGGGACTACGAGCAGTACTTC. Translating it yields CASRLRDRDYEQYF.